The source of this T cell receptor (beta chain) is a study of lymphopenia after photon versus proton radiotherapy. Findings of the study overall: Relative stability marked proton patients; photon patients lost diversity and naive cells.

Measured with immunoSEQ multiplex PCR; TCRdb has only the in-frame clones, and not every one. The data contain approximately 150,000 clones, 80% to 90% of them singletons. With regard to this clone: The target antigen is unknown.

Germline assignment: CDR1 MNHEY and CDR2 SMNVEV (reference sequence). Trimming cost V 2 bases and J 7 bases, with 8 bases left between them. The CDR3 has 13 amino acids. The genes are TRBV27 and TRBJ1-4; D is unresolved. The specimen was peripheral blood, collected from a patient treated with photon-based radiotherapy. The receptor's source is a man between 50 and 59 years old with gastric cancer. DNA for the CDR3: TGTGCCAGCAGTTTACCAGGCGGTGAAAAACTGTTTTTT. This sequence encodes CASSLPGGEKLFF.